Reported below is one T cell receptor beta chain. Its antigen is unknown. One end of the junction is discordant with germline, which a read error may explain. The sample has other DNA sequences that encode this CDR3 too. This entry is derived from a study of persistence of HIV-infected CD4 T cells (TCRdb year 2020). With respect to the entire study: The median time the participants had spent on suppressive ART was roughly eight years. Peripheral blood samples of up to about 180 mL were collected at multiple time points, except for a couple of participants, who underwent leukapheresis at a single time point. Anti-CD3/anti-CD28 stimulation activated a higher proportion of cells, with a lower memory fraction, than antigen stimulation. CMV- and HIV-1 Gag-responding CD4+ T cells were isolated from ART-treated individuals so that antigen-driven clonal expansion of HIV-1-infected cells could be examined. Proviral sequencing was used to assess clonality among infected cells, whereas TCRbeta sequencing gauged the clonality of all cells within each sorted population. Cross-participant TCR cluster analysis included 8 or 9 participants for CMV and 6 or 7 participants for Gag. General study outcomes and caveats: Only a small number of individuals took part in the study, and the range of antigens tested was limited. TCRbeta richness in CMV- and Gag-responding cells was significantly lower than in anti-CD3/anti-CD28-responding cells; CMV-responding cells had higher oligoclonality than CD3/CD28-stimulated and Gag-responding cells. TCR oligoclonality correlated with proviral oligoclonality within the same sorted populations. Bulk TCR analyses could not be limited to the rare CMV-responding cells that actually contained HIV-1 proviruses. Antigen-responding cells were enriched for degenerate expanded CDR3beta sequences, which suggests convergent selection of CD4+ responses to CMV and Gag.

According to the study, the label for this sample's treatment or condition signals: suppressive antiretroviral therapy. Cells were stimulated with anti-CD3/anti-CD28 magnetic beads as a nonspecific positive control representing the CD4+ T cell repertoire. Responding CD4+ T cells were sorted by upregulation of both CD40 ligand and CD69. Participants were HIV-1-infected adults who started suppressive ART during chronic infection. Participants had undetectable plasma HIV-1 RNA below 50 copies/mL for at least 4 years. To be included, participants needed a CD4+ T cell count above 400 cells/uL and a positive CMV serology. Before stimulation, PBMCs were isolated using density centrifugation and then depleted of CD8+ T cells. CD8-depleted PBMCs were stimulated for about 18 hours with anti-CD28/CD49d costimulation, CD40-blocking antibody and enfuvirtide to prevent new infections. Cell sorting was performed on a Beckman Coulter MoFlo Legacy or XDP sorter, and dead cells were excluded with propidium iodide. For samples with more than one million cells, genomic DNA was extracted with the QIAamp DNA Mini Kit, and for all other samples the Quick-DNA Microprep Kit was used.

CDR1 and CDR2 are read off the germline V gene as MDHEN and SYDVKM. Counted from cysteine to phenylalanine, this CDR3 has 11 amino acids. CDR3 DNA is the only sequence kept; it has 33 bases, read in frame from the first base. TCRbeta repertoires were sequenced from genomic DNA with the immunoSEQ hsTCRB assay version 4 in survey mode. For TCRbeta sequencing, genomic DNA was diluted to 10 ng/uL, and up to roughly 1 ug was used per sample. The study's own analysis went as follows. TCRbeta data were analyzed in ImmunoSeq Analyzer 3.0, with diversity computed on productive nucleotide rearrangements. Using the Immunarch R package, the improved Chao index served to estimate lower-bound TCR diversity and the Gini coefficient served to estimate clonality. Different nucleotide rearrangements encoding the same CDR3beta amino acid sequence were treated as distinct clonotypes. TCRbeta sequences significantly enriched in antigen-responding cells relative to anti-CD3/anti-CD28-activated cells were identified by differential abundance analysis. GLIPH2 clustered TCRs by predicted peptide-MHC specificity, both within individual participants and across merged participant data sets. Entries here come from immuneACCESS through TCRdb and include only in-frame sequences with V and J called. Some clones fail to appear in such tables; in the studies checked, an unresolved V gene covers under half of the shortfall, and the cause of the remainder is unknown. That table supplies the V and J calls and clone size; D and trimming were determined from the DNA. Present in this sample are about 45,000 clones, about nine tenths of which were seen just once. About 3% of the sample lies in the top ten.

The clonotype was recovered from an adult woman with HIV who was CMV-seropositive. The sequences come from CD4+ T cells sorted from PBMCs after 18-hour stimulation, collected from a patient who received antiretroviral therapy. Taken with the paper, the label for cell subset or site translates to: CD40L+CD69+ CD4 T cells responding to anti-CD3/anti-CD28 beads, representing the overall repertoire. This chain is built from TRBV28 and TRBJ2-5, with no confidently assigned D gene. The encoded CDR3 is CASSFLETQYF. The bases read TGTGCTAGCAGTTTTTTAGAGACCCAGTACTTC.